This is a list of T cell receptor beta chains from one sample in a study of T cell clones after liver transplantation. Assay: immunoSEQ multiplex PCR; the TCRdb copy retains only in-frame clones and omits some. This sample carries over 70,000 clones, roughly 80% of them seen once, and the ten largest clones take about 0.79%. Sequencing used CD4+ T cells from blood, obtained 12 months after liver transplant. The receptors were sampled from a human patient who received a liver transplant. Some of these T cells may belong to the graft donor. Each CDR3 is given with its conserved first and last residue. The D gene is left open where the match is weak. Part of the rows lack a size; the others show once, few, many or a class for expanded clones.

V,D,J,size,CDR3,DNA
TRBV5-1,TRBD1,TRBJ2-2,.,CASSYVTGGSTGELFF,TGCGCCAGCAGCTACGTTACAGGGGGAAGCACCGGGGAGCTGTTTTTT
TRBV18,TRBD2,TRBJ2-3,.,CASSPLAANTDTQYF,TGTGCCAGCTCACCGCTAGCGGCCAACACAGATACGCAGTATTTT
TRBV2,.,TRBJ2-3,.,CASSERGRTDTQYF,TGTGCCAGCAGTGAAAGGGGAAGAACAGATACGCAGTATTTT
TRBV7-9,.,TRBJ2-7,once,CASRGASYEQYF,TGTGCCAGCAGAGGGGCCAGTTACGAGCAGTACTTC
TRBV7-2,TRBD1,TRBJ2-7,.,CASSLVSWDRVAEQYF,TGTGCCAGCAGCTTAGTAAGTTGGGACAGGGTGGCCGAGCAGTACTTC
TRBV5-6,.,TRBJ1-2,.,CASSSSLSTLQNYGYTF,TGTGCCAGCAGCTCCTCGCTTTCTACTCTCCAAAACTATGGCTACACCTTC
TRBV27,TRBD2,TRBJ2-2,once,CASGGLAGTGELFF,TGTGCCAGCGGGGGACTAGCGGGTACCGGGGAGCTGTTTTTT
TRBV18,.,TRBJ1-5,few,CASSQQISNQPQHF,TGTGCCAGCTCACAACAGATAAGCAATCAGCCCCAGCATTTT
TRBV28,.,TRBJ1-2,few,CASSLQAGANYGYTF,TGTGCCAGCAGTCTTCAAGCGGGTGCTAACTATGGCTACACCTTC
TRBV30,.,TRBJ2-5,.,CAWSLGGPETQYF,TGTGCCTGGAGTCTGGGGGGCCCGGAGACCCAGTACTTC
TRBV11-3,.,TRBJ2-5,.,CASSQGPNQETQYF,TGTGCCAGCAGCCAAGGTCCAAACCAAGAGACCCAGTACTTC
TRBV4-3,.,TRBJ2-2,once,CASSQGGTLYTGELFF,TGCGCCAGCAGCCAAGGCGGTACACTGTACACCGGGGAGCTGTTTTTT
TRBV7-9,.,TRBJ1-1,.,CASSLREGGTEAFF,TGTGCCAGCAGCTTAAGGGAGGGTGGCACTGAAGCTTTCTTT
TRBV27,.,TRBJ2-1,.,CASRLSSYNEQFF,TGTGCCAGCAGACTGAGCTCCTACAATGAGCAGTTCTTC
TRBV7-2,.,TRBJ2-2,.,CASSLHSLTGELFF,TGTGCCAGCAGCTTACATTCTCTAACCGGGGAGCTGTTTTTT
TRBV5-1,TRBD2,TRBJ2-3,.,CASSSVQSSGSTDTQYF,TGCGCCAGCAGCTCGGTCCAATCTAGCGGAAGCACAGATACGCAGTATTTT